Listed below are T cell receptor beta chains from one sample, sequenced in a study of shared clonotypes between healthy human individuals. Method: immunoSEQ multiplex PCR; TCRdb's copy keeps in-frame clones and lacks some. The repertoire holds nearly 500,000 clones, with less than 80% as singletons. Sample: PBMCs. All receptors come from a woman between 35 and 50 years old in good health. Some clones in this sample may be carry-over from other donors' samples. The CDR3 runs from the conserved cysteine through the conserved F or W. The D gene is left open where the match is weak. Clone size is stated in some rows and not others, as once, few, many or a class when expanded.

j_gene	v_gene	abundance	d_gene	CDR3aa	CDR3nt
TRBJ2-7	TRBV9	many	TRBD1	CASSVGGGGEQYF	TGTGCCAGCAGCGTAGGAGGGGGCGGCGAGCAGTACTTC
TRBJ2-7	TRBV11-1	-	TRBD2	CASGKGLADTYEQYF	TGTGCCAGCGGAAAGGGACTAGCGGACACCTACGAGCAGTACTTC
TRBJ2-1	TRBV27	-	-	CASRTTGSAYNEQFF	TGTGCCAGCAGGACCACAGGGTCAGCCTACAATGAGCAGTTCTTC
TRBJ2-3	TRBV5-6	-	TRBD1	CASSPGTGSTDTQYF	TGTGCCAGCAGCCCCGGGACAGGGAGCACAGATACGCAGTATTTT
TRBJ1-5	TRBV4-1	few	-	CASSQEDNWAQHF	TGCGCCAGCAGCCAAGAGGACAACTGGGCCCAGCATTTT
TRBJ2-5	TRBV28	-	TRBD1	CASTTGQAVSETQYF	TGTGCCAGCACCACGGGACAGGCAGTTAGTGAGACCCAGTACTTC
TRBJ2-7	TRBV5-4	-	-	CASSSPTRGAYEQYF	TGTGCCAGCAGCTCCCCTACGAGAGGGGCGTACGAGCAGTACTTC
TRBJ1-1	TRBV10-3	-	TRBD1	CAISGQGAIEAFF	TGTGCCATCAGTGGGCAGGGGGCTATTGAAGCTTTCTTT
TRBJ1-5	TRBV10-2	-	-	CASSAGGAPNQPQHF	TGCGCCAGCAGTGCGGGGGGGGCCCCGAATCAGCCCCAGCATTTT
TRBJ1-1	TRBV2	few	TRBD1	CASSSSGTVFTEAFF	TGTGCCAGCAGTTCTTCTGGGACAGTTTTCACTGAAGCTTTCTTT
TRBJ2-1	TRBV7-9	-	-	CASSPSTGNEQFF	TGTGCCAGCTCCCCGTCAACAGGGAATGAGCAGTTCTTC
TRBJ2-1	TRBV5-4	-	-	CASSSRGLSYNEQFF	TGTGCCAGCAGCTCCAGGGGACTCTCCTACAATGAGCAGTTCTTC
TRBJ2-1	TRBV9	-	-	CASSADPGDSIDEQFF	TGTGCCAGCAGCGCGGACCCAGGGGATTCCATCGATGAGCAGTTCTTC
TRBJ2-1	TRBV6-6	-	-	CASARTGYNEQFF	TGTGCCAGCGCCAGGACTGGATACAATGAGCAGTTCTTC
TRBJ1-5	TRBV7-2	many	-	CASSLLGGGNQPQHF	TGTGCCAGCAGCTTATTGGGGGGGGGCAATCAGCCCCAGCATTTT
TRBJ2-1	TRBV5-6	-	-	CASSSGTLSYNEQFF	TGTGCCAGCAGCTCCGGCACCCTCTCCTACAATGAGCAGTTCTTC
TRBJ2-1	TRBV27	-	TRBD2	CASSPGTSGRDEQFF	TGTGCCAGCAGTCCCGGGACTAGCGGAAGGGATGAGCAGTTCTTC
TRBJ1-4	TRBV4-1	-	-	CASSQLLVEEKLFF	TGCGCCAGCAGCCAACTCCTGGTAGAGGAAAAACTGTTTTTT
TRBJ1-5	TRBV6-1	-	-	CASTQGSQDQPQHF	TGTGCCAGCACCCAGGGGTCGCAGGATCAGCCCCAGCATTTT
TRBJ1-2	TRBV7-3	-	-	CASSLGRAGGYTF	TGTGCCAGCAGCTTGGGTAGGGCCGGTGGCTACACCTTC